These 22 T cell receptor beta chains originate from one sample sequenced in a study of blood T cell repertoires in COVID-19 (dated by TCRdb to about 2020). The library was generated by the immunoSEQ multiplex PCR assay. This is the immuneACCESS table as TCRdb keeps it, with only in-frame sequences that have V and J called. A part of the clones is gone; compared with another copy, unresolved V genes explain less than half, and the rest is unexplained. For this sample the table gives more than 110,000 clones, of which about 89% were detected only once. In total, the top ten clones hold 2.5% to 3% of the sample. The sequenced sample consisted of peripheral blood. The receptor source for this set is a man in his 60s with active or convalescent COVID-19.

The chain employs TRBV2 and TRBJ1-4; D is unclear. Germline-derived CDR1 and CDR2 are SNHLY and FYNNEI. V lost 8 bases to trimming and J lost 7 bases, with 14 bases between them. This CDR3 spans 13 amino acids. The CDR3 DNA follows: TGTGCCAGCGGAGGGAGGTTGGGTGAAAAACTGTTTTTT. Translation: CASGGRLGEKLFF.

The chain uses TRBV7-6 and TRBJ2-7; 8 bases fit TRBD2. CDR3 length: 19 amino acids. V shed 2 bases and J 1 base; nucleotides not matched to a gene: 16. Germline CDR1 SGHVS, CDR2 FNYEAQ. Here the CDR3 reads CASSLYQDLIGGRSYEQYF. For the CDR3, the DNA is TGTGCCAGCAGCTTATACCAGGACTTGATAGGCGGGAGGTCCTACGAGCAGTACTTC. Supplemented by reference TRBV7-6 and TRBJ2-7, the full variable domain reads GAGVSQSPRYKVTKRGQDVALRCDPISGHVSLYWYRQALGQGPEFLTYFNYEAQQDKSGLPNDRFSAERPEGSISTLTIQRTEQRDSAMYRCASSLYQDLIGGRSYEQYFGPGTRLTVT.

This clone appeared a few times. V is TRBV7-2 and J is TRBJ2-1; 8 nucleotides line up with TRBD2. Germline-derived CDR1 and CDR2 are SGHTA and FQGNSA. V lost 2 bases, J lost 12 bases, and 9 bases stayed unmatched. CDR3 length: 14 amino acids. CDR3 amino acids: CASSLSKSGGLQFF. In DNA, the CDR3 is TGTGCCAGCAGCTTAAGTAAAAGCGGGGGATTGCAGTTCTTC.

The chain combines TRBV4-1 with TRBJ2-7; the D gene is possibly TRBD1 (5 bases). The germline V gene encodes CDR1 MGHRA and CDR2 YSYEKL. The CDR3 is 15 residues long. With 2 bases removed from V and 1 base from J, the gap between germline ends came to 12 bases. CDR3 DNA: TGCGCCAGCAGCCAACCTGGGGCGGCATCCTACGAGCAGTACTTC. Protein: CASSQPGAASYEQYF.

The chain recombines TRBV28 with TRBJ1-5; 10 positions agree with TRBD1. The germline gives CDR1 MDHEN, CDR2 SYDVKM. The CDR3 runs 13 residues. V shed 4 bases and J 11 bases; nucleotides not matched to a gene: 5. CDR3 amino acids: CASSSLDRGAQHF. CDR3 in DNA: TGTGCCAGCAGTTCTTTGGACAGGGGGGCCCAGCATTTT.

In nucleotides, the CDR3 is TGTGCCAGCAGTTTCTCCCGGGACAGGTTCTATGAGCAGTTCTTC. It specifies CASSFSRDRFYEQFF. The J gene is TRBJ2-1, the V gene TRBV7-2, with 8 bases aligning to TRBD1. V dropped 6 bases and J dropped 8; count of bases not matched to a gene: 12. This CDR3 region has 15 residues. Germline V gives CDR1 SGHTA, CDR2 FQGNSA.

This clone was observed a handful of times. This sequence joins TRBV29-1 and TRBJ2-7; 16 bases are shared with TRBD2. CDR3 size: 14 residues. Unmatched junction bases numbered 6, after V lost 7 bases and J lost 6 bases. In germline, CDR1 is SQVTM, CDR2 ANQGSEA. Written as DNA, the CDR3 is TGCAGCGCCGGGACTAGCGGGAGGGAGGGCGAGCAGTACTTC. Translated, it gives CSAGTSGREGEQYF.

This chain joins TRBV7-9 and TRBJ2-1; tentatively, D is TRBD2 (6 bases). The V end lost 5 bases, the J end lost 5 bases, and 16 bases lay between the germline ends. This CDR3 comprises 15 residues. Germline loops: CDR1 SEHNR, CDR2 FQNEAQ (reference sequence). The CDR3 coding sequence is TGTGCCAGCAGCGCCACGGGACTCTTAAACAATGAGCAGTTCTTC. The encoded protein is CASSATGLLNNEQFF.

This chain uses TRBV28 with TRBJ2-7; TRBD1 is a possible D gene (5 bases). CDR1 and CDR2 (germline): MDHEN, SYDVKM. This CDR3 has 11 amino acids. The V end was cut by 6 bases, the J end by 2 bases, with 5 bases between. The CDR3 nucleotides are TGTGCCAGCAGGGGGCCCTACGAGCAGTACTTC. Its translation: CASRGPYEQYF.

This sequence joins TRBV3-1 (or the pseudogene TRBV3-2) and TRBJ2-3, with D perhaps matching TRBD1 (6 bases). The V end was cut by 0 bases, the J end by 8 bases, with 18 bases between. Germline CDR1 and CDR2: LGHDT and YNNKEL (reference sequence). This CDR3 has 16 amino acids. DNA of the CDR3: TGTGCCAGCAGCCAAGAGCGCAACAGGGACATTCGTACGCAGTATTTT. Protein sequence: CASSQERNRDIRTQYF.

V usage is TRBV13 and J usage is TRBJ2-5; weak D call: TRBD1 (5 bases). The CDR3 totals 14 residues. Germline assignment: CDR1 PRHDT and CDR2 FYEKMQ (reference sequence). Trimming removed 4 bases at V and 3 bases at J, with 12 bases between. CDR3 region: CASSYRTFEETQYF. CDR3 nucleotides: TGTGCCAGCAGCTACCGGACATTCGAAGAGACCCAGTACTTC.

This sequence joins TRBV27 and TRBJ2-7; 9 bases match TRBD1. CDR1 is MNHEY and CDR2 is SMNVEV in the germline V gene (reference sequence). V lost 6 bases to trimming and J lost 2 bases; unmatched junction nucleotides: 5. CDR3 length: 14 residues. CDR3 in DNA: TGTGCCAGCAGCCGACAGGGGGGAACCTACGAGCAGTACTTC. It translates to CASSRQGGTYEQYF.

The chain links TRBV28 to TRBJ2-5; the match to TRBD2 covers 12 bases. The CDR3 loop spans 14 amino acids. Germline V gene sequence: CDR1 MDHEN, CDR2 SYDVKM. Trimming at V came to 6 bases and at J to 5 bases, leaving 4 bases not matched to a gene. The CDR3 nucleotides are TGTGCCAGCAGAGGACTAGCGGGGAAGGAGACCCAGTACTTC. Translating gives CASRGLAGKETQYF.

The chain couples TRBV9 to TRBJ2-7; perhaps TRBD1 as D (6 bases). CDR3 length: 13 residues. Trimming cost V 4 bases and J 3 bases, with 11 bases left between them. CDR1 and CDR2 (germline): SGDLS, YYNGEE. This CDR3 reads CASSWGPFYEQYF. CDR3 in DNA: TGTGCCAGCAGCTGGGGGCCCTTCTACGAGCAGTACTTC.

A single count supports this clone. The chain couples TRBV5-8 to TRBJ1-5; TRBD1 matches at 7 bases. The V and J ends lost 4 bases and 1 base, in that order; junction bases with no gene match: 5. Germline CDR1 is SGHTS and CDR2 is YDEGEE. The CDR3 is made up of 15 amino acids. CDR3: CASSLTGYSNQPQHF. In DNA, the CDR3 is TGTGCCAGCAGCCTGACAGGGTACAGCAATCAGCCCCAGCATTTT. The variable domain in full, completed from reference TRBV5-8 and TRBJ1-5, reads EAGVTQSPTHLIKTRGQQATLRCSPISGHTSVYWYQQALGLGLQFLLWYDEGEERNRGNFPPRFSGRQFPNYSSELNVNALELEDSALYLCASSLTGYSNQPQHFGDGTRLSIL.

The rearrangement uses TRBV3-1 (or the pseudogene TRBV3-2) and TRBJ1-2; D not resolved. Trimming took 1 base from V and 2 from J, leaving 11 bases between them. The CDR3 has 15 residues. Germline assignment: CDR1 LGHDT and CDR2 YNNKEL (reference sequence). The CDR3 nucleotides read TGTGCCAGCAGCCAAGGACTCGGCGGGAACTATGGCTACACCTTC. It yields the protein CASSQGLGGNYGYTF.

The rearrangement links TRBV24-1 to TRBJ2-3; D possibly corresponds to TRBD2 (7 bases). This CDR3 comprises 15 residues. Trimming shortened V by 4 bases and J by 1 base, and 11 bases separated the two germline ends. The V gene's germline CDR1 is KGHDR and CDR2 SFDVKD. DNA for the CDR3: TGTGCCACCAGTGACGGGGGGCTTGGCACAGATACGCAGTATTTT. Amino acids: CATSDGGLGTDTQYF.

The chain uses TRBV4-2 and TRBJ2-2, with a weak D call TRBD2 (5 bases). Germline-derived CDR1 and CDR2 are LGHNA and YNFKEQ. The CDR3 loop spans 16 amino acids. Between the trimmed V and J ends, which lost 3 bases and 8 bases, there was a span of 19 bases. CDR3 protein: CASSQAPRTPSGELFF. The CDR3 region has the DNA TGTGCCAGCAGCCAGGCACCCCGGACTCCTTCGGGGGAGCTGTTTTTT.

This chain uses TRBV5-1 with TRBJ2-6; TRBD1 is a possible D gene (5 bases). This CDR3 has 15 residues. Between the trimmed V and J ends, which lost 4 bases and 1 base, there was a span of 9 bases. CDR1 is SGHRS, CDR2 YFSETQ, per germline. The CDR3 DNA follows: TGCGCCAGCAGCGCCGCAGGGTCTGGGGCCAACGTCCTGACTTTC. It translates to CASSAAGSGANVLTF. The variable domain in full, completed from reference TRBV5-1 and TRBJ2-6, reads KAGVTQTPRYLIKTRGQQVTLSCSPISGHRSVSWYQQTPGQGLQFLFEYFSETQRNKGNFPGRFSGRQFSNSRSEMNVSTLELGDSALYLCASSAAGSGANVLTFGAGSRLTVL.

A word on this clone: Relative to the germline gene, one junction end is altered; a read error may explain this. J is TRBJ2-1 and V is TRBV11-2, with TRBD2 identical over 11 bases. This CDR3 comprises 16 residues. Germline lookup yields CDR1 SGHAT and CDR2 FQNNGV. CDR3 region: CASNLRASGRKYEQFF. In DNA form, the CDR3 reads TGTGCCAGCAACTTACGGGCTAGCGGGAGGAAGTATGAGCAGTTCTTC.

The chain carries TRBV6-5 and TRBJ1-4; D uncertain. In germline, CDR1 is MNHEY, CDR2 SVGAGI. This CDR3 contains 13 residues. Trimming removed 11 bases at V and 7 bases at J, with 17 bases between. In DNA, the CDR3 is TGTGCCTCGTCCTCATACGAGGGTGAAAAACTGTTTTTT. Translating it yields CASSSYEGEKLFF.

The chain carries TRBV6-2 or TRBV6-3 and TRBJ2-1; 14 bases align to TRBD2. Germline CDR1 is MNHEY and CDR2 is SVGEGT. This CDR3 is built from 15 residues. V shed 6 bases and J 6 bases; nucleotides not matched to a gene: 4. The CDR3, as DNA: TGTGCCAGCAGCCAGGGACTAGCGGGAGTCAATGAGCAGTTCTTC. Translation gives CASSQGLAGVNEQFF.